Presented here are 21 T cell receptor beta chains from one specimen sequenced in a study of blood T cell repertoires in COVID-19. Profiled with immunoSEQ multiplex PCR; TCRdb holds only in-frame clones, not every one. The sample contains 15,000 to 20,000 clones, around 80% of which appear only once. The sample was peripheral blood. These TCRs come from a man aged 60-69 years with acute or convalescent COVID-19.

This clone was recorded a few times. The chain has TRBV7-9 and TRBJ1-2; D is undetermined. V lost 2 bases to trimming and J lost 7 bases, with 5 bases between them. CDR3 length: 11 amino acids. From germline, CDR1 is SEHNR and CDR2 FQNEAQ (reference sequence). The DNA of the CDR3 is TGTGCCAGCAGCTTATTTAGTGGCTACACCTTC. This sequence encodes CASSLFSGYTF.

The chain carries TRBV7-2 and TRBJ1-1, with D unclear. The CDR3 totals 11 residues. The V end lost 3 bases, the J end lost 9 bases, and 8 bases lay between the germline ends. The V gene's germline CDR1 is SGHTA and CDR2 FQGNSA. CDR3 sequence reads: CASSLQAQAFF. As DNA, the CDR3 is TGTGCCAGCAGCTTGCAGGCTCAAGCTTTCTTT.

The J gene is TRBJ1-6, the V gene TRBV18, with D maybe TRBD1 (5 bases). The CDR3 extends over 14 amino acids. Germline loops: CDR1 KGHSH, CDR2 LQKENI. Trimming removed 6 bases from V and 8 bases from J, with 14 bases in between. The CDR3 loop is CASSDSGEDSPLHF. In DNA, the CDR3 is TGTGCCAGCTCGGATTCGGGGGAGGATTCACCCCTCCACTTT.

This sequence joins TRBV5-1 and TRBJ1-6, with a weak D call TRBD1 (5 bases). The CDR3 runs 16 residues. V was shortened by 3 bases and J by 6 bases, with 16 bases between the two germline ends. The germline V gene has CDR1 SGHRS and CDR2 YFSETQ. CDR3 DNA sequence: TGCGCCAGCAGCTCCTCCGGGGGTGTTGGTAATTCACCCCTCCACTTT. Translating it yields CASSSSGGVGNSPLHF.

V is TRBV29-1 and J is TRBJ1-2; 9 bases fit TRBD1. Trimming cost V 1 base and J 5 bases; bases outside gene matches: 26. The V gene's germline CDR1 is SQVTM and CDR2 ANQGSEA. This CDR3 has 21 amino acids. The CDR3 sequence: CSVEAFGGAGTGQESGYGYTF. The CDR3 nucleotides read TGCAGCGTTGAAGCCTTTGGGGGGGCCGGGACAGGGCAGGAATCGGGTTATGGCTACACCTTC.

The CDR3 DNA follows: TGTGCCATCAGTGAACAGGCCCTCTATGGCTACACCTTC. Protein sequence: CAISEQALYGYTF. V is TRBV10-3 and J is TRBJ1-2; a weak D match, TRBD1 (5 bases). The V and J ends lost 3 bases and 4 bases respectively, with 9 bases between them. The CDR3 is made up of 13 amino acids. Germline CDR1 is ENHRY and CDR2 is SYGVKD.

The count of this clone is one. This chain links TRBV5-1 with TRBJ2-7; a weak D match, TRBD1 (6 bases). The CDR3 has 13 residues. Between the trimmed V and J ends, which lost 7 bases and 2 bases, there was a span of 13 bases. CDR1 and CDR2 (germline): SGHRS, YFSETQ. The CDR3 sequence: CASRGQTAYEQYF. The CDR3 nucleotides are TGCGCCAGCCGTGGACAGACTGCCTACGAGCAGTACTTC.

The chain uses TRBV29-1 and TRBJ1-1; a possible D gene is TRBD1 (5 bases). Germline lookup yields CDR1 SQVTM and CDR2 ANQGSEA. The CDR3 covers 15 residues. V lost 4 bases and J 0 bases, leaving 15 bases between the germline ends. The CDR3 DNA follows: TGCAGCGTTGCTCCAGGGTGGGGAATGAACACTGAAGCTTTCTTT. Its protein is CSVAPGWGMNTEAFF.

The V and J genes are TRBV12-3 or TRBV12-4 and TRBJ1-3; no clear D. The CDR3 runs 13 residues. V lost 3 bases and J lost 1, with 4 bases in between. The CDR3 sequence is CASSFESGNTIYF. The CDR3 DNA sequence: TGTGCCAGCAGTTTTGAGTCTGGAAACACCATATATTTT.

The chain recombines TRBV27 with TRBJ2-1; D perhaps matches TRBD1 (6 bases). CDR3 length: 13 amino acids. The germline CDR1 and CDR2 sequences are MNHEY and SMNVEV (reference sequence). The germline V and J ends were trimmed by 6 bases and 1 base, with 7 bases remaining between them. The CDR3 coding sequence is TGTGCCAGCAGACAGGGATCCTACAATGAGCAGTTCTTC. Its protein is CASRQGSYNEQFF.

The chain is built from TRBV28 and TRBJ2-3; TRBD2 matches 10 bases. The CDR3 has 15 amino acids. With V trimmed by 2 bases and J by 1 base, 0 bases remained unmatched. From germline, CDR1 is MDHEN and CDR2 SYDVKM. The CDR3 region has the DNA TGTGCCAGCAGTTTAAGCGGGGGGGGCACAGATACGCAGTATTTT. It codes for CASSLSGGGTDTQYF.

The rearrangement joins TRBV19 to TRBJ2-5; D gene uncertain. The CDR3 is made up of 13 amino acids. The germline V and J ends were trimmed by 6 bases and 0 bases, with 8 bases remaining between them. Germline V gene sequence: CDR1 LNHDA, CDR2 SQIVND (reference sequence). The CDR3 reads CASSLGYQETQYF. The CDR3 nucleotides are TGTGCCAGTAGCCTAGGCTACCAAGAGACCCAGTACTTC.

The J gene is TRBJ1-2, the V gene TRBV7-2, with a weak D call TRBD1 (5 bases). Germline-derived CDR1 and CDR2 are SGHTA and FQGNSA. Trimming stripped 5 bases from V and 7 bases from J, with 17 bases between. This CDR3 comprises 14 residues. The CDR3 spells CASSPNGRAGGYTF. DNA of the CDR3: TGTGCCAGCAGCCCCAACGGCAGGGCCGGTGGCTACACCTTC.

The rearrangement joins TRBV5-4 to TRBJ2-3; 9 bases match TRBD2. Germline-derived CDR1 and CDR2 are SGHNT and YYREEE (reference sequence). The CDR3 covers 15 residues. V shed 2 bases and J 6 bases; nucleotides not matched to a gene: 7. CDR3 in DNA: TGTGCCAGCAGCTTTGGCGGGGGGGCCTCCGATACGCAGTATTTT. Translating gives CASSFGGGASDTQYF.

This clone was recorded once. V and J are TRBV2 and TRBJ1-5; D not certain. Germline lookup yields CDR1 SNHLY and CDR2 FYNNEI. The CDR3 spans 14 residues. Deletions cut 4 bases from V and 4 bases from J, with 11 bases between. In DNA, the CDR3 is TGTGCCAGCAGTGTGGTTTCCGAGAATCAGCCCCAGCATTTT. Translation: CASSVVSENQPQHF.

The chain employs TRBV5-4 and TRBJ2-7; D call uncertain. The V and J ends lost 2 bases and 0 bases respectively, with 9 bases between them. CDR1 and CDR2 (germline): SGHNT, YYREEE (reference sequence). The CDR3 contains 14 residues. DNA of the CDR3: TGTGCCAGCAGCTTTGGGCCCGACTCCTACGAGCAGTACTTC. Amino acid sequence: CASSFGPDSYEQYF.

This clone has only one observation. The rearrangement links TRBV30 to TRBJ2-2, with TRBD2 identical over 9 bases. The V gene end was trimmed by 5 bases and the J gene end by 0 bases; junction bases not matched to a gene: 10. This CDR3 is built from 17 residues. Germline lookup yields CDR1 GTSNPN and CDR2 SVGIG (reference sequence). CDR3 protein: CAWFPGLAFSNTGELFF. The CDR3 DNA reads as TGTGCCTGGTTCCCGGGACTAGCATTCTCGAACACCGGGGAGCTGTTTTTT.

The rearrangement joins TRBV5-1 to TRBJ1-2; D is undetermined. In germline, CDR1 is SGHRS, CDR2 YFSETQ. Between the trimmed V and J ends, which lost 4 bases and 1 base, there was a span of 17 bases. CDR3 length: 16 amino acids. The CDR3 DNA sequence: TGCGCCAGCAGCGTCTCCGGGGAGGGAAGTAACTATGGCTACACCTTC. Its translation: CASSVSGEGSNYGYTF.

V usage is TRBV12-5 and J usage is TRBJ2-2; TRBD2 matches 8 bases. CDR1 and CDR2 (germline): LGHNT, FRNRAP. Trimming removed 6 bases from V and 4 bases from J; junction bases left unmatched: 19. This CDR3 region has 19 residues. The CDR3 sequence is CASGLAVAGGPATTGELFF. The CDR3 DNA sequence: TGTGCTAGTGGCCTCGCGGTCGCGGGGGGACCCGCGACCACCGGGGAGCTGTTTTTT.

The rearrangement joins TRBV5-6 to TRBJ1-6; 7 bases fit TRBD1. V dropped 1 base and J dropped 9; count of bases not matched to a gene: 7. The germline CDR1 and CDR2 sequences are SGHDT and YYEEEE. The CDR3 totals 15 residues. The CDR3: CASSLPSGGGSPLHF. DNA for the CDR3: TGTGCCAGCAGCTTGCCGTCAGGGGGTGGTTCACCCCTCCACTTT.

The chain combines TRBV5-6 with TRBJ2-7, with a tentative D call TRBD2 (7 bases). Trimming removed 2 bases from V and 2 bases from J, with 14 bases in between. Germline V gene sequence: CDR1 SGHDT, CDR2 YYEEEE. The CDR3 loop spans 15 amino acids. As DNA, the CDR3 is TGTGCCAGCAGCTTTCGGGGGGCGCCTCCCTACGAGCAGTACTTC. Translated, it gives CASSFRGAPPYEQYF.